These 3 T cell receptor beta chains share one sample of origin, sequenced in a study of OX40 agonist ivuxolimab in advanced cancers. The data were produced by immunoSEQ multiplex PCR, yet TCRdb's version contains in-frame clones alone and is incomplete. The sample records around 58,000 clones, almost 95% being singletons. The material was CD4+ or CD8+ T cells sorted from blood, obtained in a trial of the OX40 agonist ivuxolimab. The receptor set was obtained from an adult with an advanced solid tumor such as melanoma, head and neck, liver or kidney cancer.

The rearrangement joins TRBV28 to TRBJ1-6; possibly TRBD1 for D (5 bases). Trimming removed 2 bases from V and 7 bases from J, with 9 bases in between. This CDR3 has 14 residues. Germline V lookup: CDR1 MDHEN, CDR2 SYDVKM. CDR3 sequence reads: CASSLGQGNSPLHF. CDR3 sequence (DNA): TGTGCCAGCAGTTTAGGTCAGGGAAATTCACCCCTCCACTTT. Drawing the rest from reference TRBV28 and TRBJ1-6, the complete variable domain is DVKVTQSSRYLVKRTGEKVFLECVQDMDHENMFWYRQDPGLGLRLIYFSYDVKMKEKGDIPEGYSVSREKKERFSLILESASTNQTSMYLCASSLGQGNSPLHFGNGTRLTVT.

A single count supports this clone. The chain has TRBV13 and TRBJ2-4; TRBD1 or TRBD2 may be the D gene (5 bases each). With 4 bases removed from V and 1 base from J, the gap between germline ends came to 14 bases. From germline, CDR1 is PRHDT and CDR2 FYEKMQ (reference sequence). The CDR3 totals 16 residues. CDR3 DNA sequence: TGTGCCAGCAGCTATAGACAGACTACGGCCAAAAACATTCAGTACTTC. It codes for CASSYRQTTAKNIQYF.

As concerns this clone: The junction departs from germline at one end; a sequencing error may be responsible. The chain uses TRBV7-9 and TRBJ1-2; 9 nucleotides align to TRBD1. The CDR3 has 19 amino acids. Germline CDR1 reads SEHNR; CDR2 reads FQNEAQ (reference sequence). The CDR3 spells CASGLTGGTGIQRGYGYTF. The CDR3 DNA follows: TGTGCCAGCGGCTTAACGGGTGGGACAGGGATACAGCGGGGCTATGGCTACACCTTC.